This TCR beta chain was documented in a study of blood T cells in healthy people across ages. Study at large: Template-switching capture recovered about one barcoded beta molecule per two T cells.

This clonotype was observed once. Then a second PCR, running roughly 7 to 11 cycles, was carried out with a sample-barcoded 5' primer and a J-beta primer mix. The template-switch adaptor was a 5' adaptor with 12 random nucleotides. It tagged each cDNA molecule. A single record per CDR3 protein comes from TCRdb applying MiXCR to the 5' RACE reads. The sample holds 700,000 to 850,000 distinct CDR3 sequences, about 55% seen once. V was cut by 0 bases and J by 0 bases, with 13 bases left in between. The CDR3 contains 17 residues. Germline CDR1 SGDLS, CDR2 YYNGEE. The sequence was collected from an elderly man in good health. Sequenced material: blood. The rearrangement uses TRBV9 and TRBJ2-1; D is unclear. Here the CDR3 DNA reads TGTGCCAGCAGCGTAGGAAGCCTACCGAGCTCCTACAATGAGCAGTTCTTC. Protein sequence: CASSVGSLPSSYNEQFF.